This TCR beta chain was captured in a study of cytomegalovirus exposure and HLA in healthy donors. Findings and limits, study-wide: Altogether, around 160 TCR beta chains were recorded as cytomegalovirus-associated. Researchers reported in a later analysis that a missense DCLRE1C variant was tied to TCR beta V- and J-gene trimming.

With respect to this clone: The antigen is not known.

The V and J ends lost 4 bases and 4 bases, in that order; junction bases with no gene match: 8. The CDR3 has 16 amino acids. Per the germline V gene, CDR1 is MDHEN and CDR2 is SYDVKM. Use of 60 Vbeta and 13 Jbeta primers characterized the PCR. The repertoire was sequenced with immunoSEQ multiplex PCR; TCRdb's copy has only in-frame clones and lacks some. The table lists about 170,000 clones, almost 80% of them singletons. This clonotype originated in a man aged 40-49 years in good health and CMV-seropositive. The rearrangement joins TRBV28 to TRBJ2-1; 9 bases map to TRBD2. Sequenced: PBMCs. The CDR3 nucleotides read TGTGCCAGCAGTTCAATCTCTAGCGGGACGTACAATGAGCAGTTCTTC. This encodes CASSSISSGTYNEQFF.